The 30 T cell receptor beta chains listed next were all sequenced from one sample in a study of blood T cells in healthy people across ages. The authors ran a second PCR of about 7 to 11 cycles using a sample-barcoded 5' primer and a J-beta primer mix. From the 5' RACE reads, TCRdb called clonotypes with MiXCR, one entry per CDR3 protein. This sample has some 790,000 distinct CDR3 sequences, with around 26% found just once. Specimen: blood. These receptors all come from an elderly woman in good health.

The J gene is TRBJ2-1, the V gene TRBV12-3 or TRBV12-4, with 9 nucleotides matching TRBD2. Trimming removed 5 bases from V and 4 bases from J; junction bases left unmatched: 9. This CDR3 is 16 amino acids long. This CDR3 reads CASSPPGLASYNEQFF. The CDR3 DNA sequence: TGTGCCAGCAGTCCACCGGGACTAGCTAGTTACAATGAGCAGTTCTTC.

This clonotype has a single count. An end of the junction does not agree with germline; a read error may underlie this. The chain couples TRBV7-9 to TRBJ1-4; 7 bases are a match to TRBD1. CDR3 size: 16 residues. CDR1 SEHNR and CDR2 FQNEAQ come from the germline V gene (reference sequence). CDR3 in amino acids: CAGSLSQGGTNEKLFF. CDR3 nucleotides: TGTGCCGGCAGCTTATCGCAGGGGGGTACCAATGAAAAACTGTTTTTT. The full variable domain, completed using reference TRBV7-9 and TRBJ1-4, is DTGVSQNPRHKITKRGQNVTFRCDPISEHNRLYWYRQTLGQGPEFLTYFQNEAQLEKSRLLSDRFSAERPKGSFSTLEIQRTEQGDSAMYLCAGSLSQGGTNEKLFFGSGTQLSVL.

In this sample, this clonotype turned up many times. The V gene is TRBV12-3 or TRBV12-4, the J gene TRBJ1-2; 8 positions agree with TRBD1. The CDR3 covers 15 residues. V gave up 2 bases and J gave up 5 bases; unmatched junction bases: 7. The DNA for the CDR3 is TGTGCCAGCAGTTTATTCGGGACAGGTGGATATGGCTACACCTTC. This codes for CASSLFGTGGYGYTF.

This clonotype was counted a few times. A much bigger clone sits one base away, suggesting this may be a read error. This chain links TRBV6-2 or TRBV6-3 with TRBJ2-4; 8 nucleotides agree with TRBD1. This CDR3 has 19 residues. From germline, CDR1 is MNHEY and CDR2 SVGEGT. J gave up 0 bases and V 6 bases, and 16 bases lay outside the gene matches. The DNA of the CDR3 is TGTGCCAGCAGGACAGGGGAGTTCTCGTCTGCTTTAGCCAAAAACATTCAGTACTTC. Its protein is CASRTGEFSSALAKNIQYF.

This clonotype was seen a single time. The chain carries TRBV19 and TRBJ1-5, with 7 bases lining up with TRBD1. Germline V gene sequence: CDR1 LNHDA, CDR2 SQIVND (reference sequence). CDR3 length equals 15 residues. Trimming removed 6 bases from V and 3 bases from J; junction bases left unmatched: 8. The CDR3, as DNA: TGTGCCAGTAGCACCGACAGGGTCGCCAATCAGCCCCAGCATTTT. It encodes CASSTDRVANQPQHF.

This clonotype has a handful of counts. The rearrangement links TRBV11-2 to TRBJ1-6; D may be TRBD1 (5 bases). Germline lookup yields CDR1 SGHAT and CDR2 FQNNGV. This CDR3 is 16 amino acids long. V was cut by 4 bases and J by 4 bases, with 14 bases left in between. The CDR3 reads CASSSDRGNYNSPLHF. For the CDR3, the DNA is TGTGCCAGCAGCTCTGATAGGGGCAATTATAATTCACCCCTCCACTTT.

V is TRBV30 and J is TRBJ1-5; D uncertain. This CDR3 has 15 amino acids. Trimming took 2 bases from V and 0 from J, leaving 11 bases between them. Germline values: CDR1 GTSNPN, CDR2 SVGIG (reference sequence). In nucleotides, the CDR3 is TGTGCCTGGAGTCCCGGGGATCATAGCAATCAGCCCCAGCATTTT. Its protein is CAWSPGDHSNQPQHF.

This clonotype was seen repeatedly, ten times or more. V usage is TRBV20-1 and J usage is TRBJ2-4; D ambiguous. CDR1 and CDR2 from the germline V gene are DFQATT and SNEGSKA (reference sequence). CDR3 length equals 16 residues. V was clipped by 1 base and J by 1 base, with 14 bases between them. This chain's CDR3 is CSARVGPMAAKNIQYF. CDR3 coding DNA: TGCAGTGCTAGAGTGGGCCCTATGGCGGCCAAAAACATTCAGTACTTC.

Concerning this clonotype itself: Just one base apart from a much larger clone, this may be a read error. V gene TRBV10-3 combines with J gene TRBJ2-1; D call uncertain. The V end was cut by 0 bases, the J end by 9 bases, with 9 bases between. This CDR3 spans 13 amino acids. Germline loops: CDR1 ENHRY, CDR2 SYGVKD. CDR3 coding DNA: TGTGCCATCAGTGAGTCGATAGTTTCTGAGCAGTTCTTC. It encodes CAISESIVSEQFF.

The chain has TRBV13 and TRBJ2-5; D is unresolved. The DNA matches TRBJ2-7 better at its end, which makes the J call doubtful. From germline, CDR1 is PRHDT and CDR2 FYEKMQ (reference sequence). The CDR3 extends over 13 amino acids. The CDR3 protein is CASSRSEVLEQYF. For the CDR3, the DNA is TGTGCCAGCAGCCGCTCTGAGGTACTCGAGCAGTACTTC.

This clonotype was picked up a small number of times. The chain links TRBV11-3 to TRBJ2-7; TRBD1 agrees at 7 bases. Unmatched junction bases numbered 5, after V lost 3 bases and J lost 6 bases. Germline CDR1 is SGHNT and CDR2 is YENEEA. The CDR3 is 13 amino acids. CDR3 protein: CASSLTGLPEQYF. DNA of the CDR3: TGTGCCAGCAGCTTGACAGGGCTCCCCGAGCAGTACTTC.

The chain employs TRBV11-2 and TRBJ2-7; either TRBD1 or TRBD2 may fit D (5 bases each). V was clipped by 5 bases and J by 6 bases, with 14 bases between them. The CDR3 consists of 13 residues. The germline V gene has CDR1 SGHAT and CDR2 FQNNGV. The CDR3 region is CASSHNGAGEQYF. In DNA, the CDR3 is TGTGCCAGCAGCCATAACGGGGCAGGCGAGCAGTACTTC.

In its sample, this clonotype was seen many times. The CDR3 loop is CASSLTRSTDTQYF. The DNA for the CDR3 is TGTGCCAGCAGCTTAACCAGGAGCACAGATACGCAGTATTTT. This chain connects TRBV7-2 to TRBJ2-3; no firm D call. Germline values: CDR1 SGHTA, CDR2 FQGNSA. The length of the CDR3 is 14 residues. Trimming took off 2 bases at V and 0 bases at J, with 6 bases between the two ends. Drawing the rest from reference TRBV7-2 and TRBJ2-3, the complete variable domain is GAGVSQSPSNKVTEKGKDVELRCDPISGHTALYWYRQSLGQGLEFLIYFQGNSAPDKSGLPSDRFSAERTGGSVSTLTIQRTQQEDSAVYLCASSLTRSTDTQYFGPGTRLTVL.

The gene calls are TRBV27 and TRBJ2-5, with 9 bases aligning to TRBD1. The junction had 6 bases not matched to a gene; V was cut back by 6 bases and J by 4 bases. This CDR3 is built from 14 residues. CDR1 and CDR2 (germline): MNHEY, SMNVEV (reference sequence). CDR3 region: CASSEQGARETQYF. In DNA form, the CDR3 reads TGTGCCAGCAGCGAACAGGGGGCCCGAGAGACCCAGTACTTC.

This clonotype was observed at least ten times. V gene TRBV5-1 combines with J gene TRBJ2-5; D might be TRBD1 (5 bases). The CDR3 extends over 14 amino acids. Between the trimmed V and J ends, which lost 6 bases and 2 bases, there was a span of 14 bases. The germline gives CDR1 SGHRS, CDR2 YFSETQ. CDR3 amino acids: CASTPRTPQETQYF. Here the CDR3 DNA reads TGCGCCAGCACCCCAAGGACACCTCAAGAGACCCAGTACTTC.

The V call is TRBV7-2, the J call TRBJ2-1, with a weak D call TRBD2 (5 bases). The germline V and J ends were trimmed by 1 base and 3 bases, with 16 bases remaining between them. This CDR3 contains 17 residues. From germline, CDR1 is SGHTA and CDR2 FQGNSA. The CDR3 DNA follows: TGTGCCAGCAGCTTAGAAGGAGGCGGCACCCTCTACAATGAGCAGTTCTTC. Its protein product is CASSLEGGGTLYNEQFF.

This clonotype was recorded at least ten times. The rearrangement joins TRBV7-2 to TRBJ2-5; 9 nucleotides agree with TRBD2. After removal of 4 bases from V and 3 bases from J, the junction contained 6 bases not matched to a gene. The CDR3 has 15 residues. In germline, CDR1 is SGHTA, CDR2 FQGNSA. The CDR3 DNA sequence: TGTGCCAGCAGCTCCCAGCTAGCGGGGAAAGAGACCCAGTACTTC. Amino acid sequence: CASSSQLAGKETQYF.

V and J are TRBV4-1 and TRBJ2-7; 10 bases map to TRBD2. CDR1 is MGHRA and CDR2 is YSYEKL in the germline V gene. CDR3 length: 17 residues. V lost 2 bases to trimming and J lost 5 bases; unmatched junction nucleotides: 12. The CDR3 sequence: CASSQQSPLAGRHEQYF. CDR3 coding DNA: TGCGCCAGCAGCCAACAGTCCCCACTAGCGGGGCGCCACGAGCAGTACTTC.

This clonotype was counted many times. The gene calls are TRBV12-3 or TRBV12-4 and TRBJ1-5; weak D call: TRBD1 (6 bases). Trimming left V 8 bases short and J 0 bases short, with 14 bases between. CDR3 size: 15 residues. The CDR3 sequence is CASGGQVTSNQPQHF. DNA of the CDR3: TGTGCCAGCGGGGGGCAGGTTACTAGCAATCAGCCCCAGCATTTT.

Many counts were recorded for this clonotype. J is TRBJ2-5 and V is TRBV3-1; D possibly corresponds to TRBD2 (5 bases). The CDR3 extends over 17 amino acids. With 1 base removed from V and 3 bases from J, the gap between germline ends came to 18 bases. Germline CDR1 is LGHDT and CDR2 is YNNKEL (reference sequence). For the CDR3, the DNA is TGTGCCAGCAGCCAAGGACGGGCTGGGCTAGCAGAAGAGACCCAGTACTTC. Its translation is CASSQGRAGLAEETQYF.

This chain uses TRBV20-1 with TRBJ2-1, with D perhaps given as TRBD1 or TRBD2 (5 bases each). The CDR3 length is 14 residues. Germline CDR1 is DFQATT and CDR2 is SNEGSKA (reference sequence). V lost 3 bases to trimming and J lost 2 bases, with 11 bases between them. This CDR3 reads CSARGVEAYNEQFF. The CDR3 coding sequence is TGCAGTGCTAGGGGGGTTGAGGCCTACAATGAGCAGTTCTTC.

This clonotype was counted ten times or more. This chain connects TRBV20-1 to TRBJ2-5; 7 nucleotides match TRBD1. The CDR3 loop spans 13 amino acids. Germline CDR1 is DFQATT and CDR2 is SNEGSKA (reference sequence). Unmatched junction bases numbered 8, after V lost 6 bases and J lost 4 bases. CDR3 nucleotide sequence: TGCAGTGCCCCCGTGAAGGGGGCAGAGACCCAGTACTTC. The encoded protein is CSAPVKGAETQYF.

This clonotype has ten or more counts. The chain recombines TRBV7-2 with TRBJ1-6; unclear D gene. Deletions cut 1 base from V and 8 bases from J, with 9 bases between. This CDR3 is built from 14 residues. The V gene's germline CDR1 is SGHTA and CDR2 FQGNSA. CDR3 bases: TGTGCCAGCAGCTTAGAAGTCAGAGATTCACCCCTCCACTTT. It specifies CASSLEVRDSPLHF.

In this sample, this clonotype turned up once. V gene TRBV7-6 combines with J gene TRBJ1-2, with D possibly being TRBD1 (6 bases). The CDR3 runs 16 residues. Germline V lookup: CDR1 SGHVS, CDR2 FNYEAQ. V dropped 5 bases and J dropped 0 bases, with 16 bases sitting between them. CDR3 in amino acids: CASSQHKQGTNYGYTF. CDR3 DNA: TGTGCCAGCAGCCAACATAAACAGGGTACTAACTATGGCTACACCTTC.

This clonotype has just a few counts. A much larger clone differs by one base, so this may be a read error. The chain carries TRBV9 and TRBJ2-1, with TRBD2 identical over 8 bases. The J call may be wrong; the DNA end is better matched by TRBJ2-7. The CDR3 spans 16 residues. The germline CDR1 and CDR2 sequences are SGDLS and YYNGEE. CDR3 nucleotide sequence: TGTGCCAGCAGCGGTAGCGGGGCGAGCTCCTACAATGAGCAGTACTTC. It codes for CASSGSGASSYNEQYF.

The chain joins TRBV5-6 to TRBJ2-6; D call uncertain. Germline CDR1 reads SGHDT; CDR2 reads YYEEEE. The CDR3 consists of 15 residues. The germline V and J ends were trimmed by 0 bases and 0 bases, with 4 bases remaining between them. CDR3 nucleotides: TGTGCCAGCAGCTTGGTAAACTCTGGGGCCAACGTCCTGACTTTC. Translated, it gives CASSLVNSGANVLTF.

This clonotype was seen a handful of times. This may arise from a read error, as a much more abundant clone is one base away. The genes are TRBV7-7 and TRBJ2-5; TRBD2 aligns across 9 bases. Germline CDR1 is SSHAT and CDR2 is FNYEAQ (reference sequence). This CDR3 spans 16 amino acids. With 5 bases clipped from V and 2 bases from J, the junction kept 9 bases outside the gene matches. CDR3 coding DNA: TGTGCCAGCAGCAAACCAGCGGGGGGTACACAAGAGACCCAGTACTTC. This gives the protein CASSKPAGGTQETQYF.

This clonotype was counted between two and nine times. The V call is TRBV24-1, the J call TRBJ2-3, with D perhaps matching TRBD2 (5 bases). The CDR3 covers 13 residues. Trimming took 9 bases from V and 2 from J, leaving 11 bases between them. CDR1 and CDR2 (germline): KGHDR, SFDVKD. CDR3 loop: CATGLPTTDTQYF. CDR3 DNA sequence: TGTGCCACCGGACTGCCAACCACAGATACGCAGTATTTT.

J is TRBJ2-2 and V is TRBV7-2; D remains ambiguous. CDR3 length: 16 amino acids. The germline V and J ends were trimmed by 6 bases and 4 bases, with 18 bases remaining between them. Per germline, CDR1 SGHTA and CDR2 FQGNSA. CDR3 in amino acids: CASSSRTPLGTGELFF. The CDR3 bases are TGTGCCAGCAGTTCACGGACCCCGTTGGGCACCGGGGAGCTGTTTTTT.

Points on this clonotype: This sequence may be a read error, since a much larger clone differs from it by one base. The chain carries TRBV6-5 and TRBJ2-3; the D gene is possibly TRBD1 (5 bases). The length of the CDR3 is 14 residues. CDR1 MNHEY and CDR2 SVGAGI come from the germline V gene. The V end was cut by 6 bases, the J end by 4 bases, with 14 bases between. The CDR3 sequence: CASRWGRRPDTQYF. The DNA for the CDR3 is TGTGCCAGCAGGTGGGGCAGGAGACCAGATACGCAGTATTTT.